The following is a T cell receptor beta chain sequence with its context. The specificity of this receptor is unknown. Per-nucleotide qualities are absent, and no much larger clonotype sits a single base away. Cut back by 9 bases and 12 bases, the V and J ends lie 8 bases apart. Taken from the germline V gene, the CDR1 and CDR2 loops are KGHDR and SFDVKD. The CDR3 sequence holds 8 residues, the cysteine and phenylalanine included. Left in the record is the CDR3 DNA by itself, 24 bases read in frame from the first base. The data stem from a study of T cells in Graves' hyperthyroidism and ophthalmopathy (dated by TCRdb to between 2019 and 2020). In the study overall: Peripheral blood was sampled at the time of initial diagnosis, prior to any treatment. A discovery cohort of about a hundred patients, 43 with Graves' ophthalmopathy and about 58 with stable Graves' hyperthyroidism, was used to find distinguishing TCR V-J signatures. Following sampling, methimazole starting at 30 mg daily was given to hyperthyroidism patients, and high-dose intravenous methylprednisolone was given to ophthalmopathy patients. The 100 or so discovery patients were randomly divided into training and test sets at a 7:3 ratio. In roughly six Graves' hyperthyroidism patients, the study also compared T-cell repertoires from thyroid tissue with T-cell repertoires from blood. Whether ophthalmopathy could be predicted prospectively was tested in an independent validation cohort made up of about 18 hyperthyroidism patients plus 17 patients who later progressed to ophthalmopathy. The paper reports TCR Vbeta CDR3 sequencing of about 140 peripheral blood samples: some 41 ophthalmopathy, around 80 hyperthyroidism and 17 progressor patients.

Results the study describes overall, beyond this receptor: Most expanded thyroid clonotypes (frequency above 0.001) were also detected in blood, suggesting blood repertoires may reflect thyroid immune responses. A 13 V-J signature model separated ophthalmopathy from stable hyperthyroidism, with over 85% sensitivity and 81.08% specificity in cross-validation and 80%/75% in testing. No statistical method was used to fix the sample size in advance, and group allocation was not hidden from the investigators. In validation, the model predicted progression to ophthalmopathy with 65% to 71% sensitivity and about 73% specificity, a median of 6.5 months before onset.

The TCR beta CDR3 regions were amplified from the RNA transcripts. The TCR CDR3 was subjected to a first round of RT-PCR using the HTBI primer set and the Qiagen OneStep RT-PCR kit. Libraries were constructed in a second round of multiplex PCR, after which size selection and purification were carried out. Paired-end sequencing of the libraries was performed with 100 bp reads on an Illumina HiSeq2000. In the original analysis: Raw data were processed with SOAPnuke, discarding reads with adapters, uncalled bases, mean Phred below 15, or no exact constant-primer or identifier match. COPE v1.2.5 was used to merge the high-quality paired reads, and each unique nucleotide sequence was defined as a clonotype. Clonotypes were aligned to IMGT TRBV, TRBD and TRBJ reference segments using MiTCR v1.1. Only V-J combinations with frequency above 0.0001, covering about 99% of repertoires, were analysed. A TCS score was defined as the ratio of F50 (clonal expansion) to E x V (chaos), with BLOSUM62-based TCRdist applied between CDR3 peptides within each V-J. Welch's t-statistics and random forest reduced fewer than 550 V-J features to under 15, which were used in a naive Bayes classifier (R e1071). TCRdb passed the public sequencing reads through fastp at Q25 and MiXCR, retaining productive beta sequences. Here each entry gathers all rows of one CDR3 protein and keeps the most common genes and DNA. These V and J calls are TCRdb output, not the study's own analysis. Counted in this sample were some 720,000 distinct CDR3 sequences; 16% of them appeared once. The ten largest clones take up under 9.5% of the sample.

Stable Graves' hyperthyroidism was defined as no progression to ophthalmopathy during 18 months of follow-up. Hyperthyroidism patients were aged 18 to 65 years and newly diagnosed, with disease duration of less than 2 months. Any patient with an uncontrolled infection, another autoimmune disease, pregnancy or lactation was excluded. Diagnoses were established on the basis of clinical symptoms, serum thyroxine and TRAb, thyroid ultrasound, and orbital computed tomography. PBMCs were separated from roughly 9.3 ml of fresh peripheral blood using Ficoll-Paque density gradient centrifugation. Trizol reagent was used to extract total RNA, and RNA quality was then checked on an Agilent 2100 Bioanalyzer.

Sequencing input: blood. The sequence was obtained from a man between 18 and 29 years old with Graves' hyperthyroidism. Rearrangement joined TRBV24-1 to TRBJ2-7; the D gene assignment is ambiguous. The base sequence is TGTGCCACCCCCTTGCCGTACTTC. Its translation reads: CATPLPYF.